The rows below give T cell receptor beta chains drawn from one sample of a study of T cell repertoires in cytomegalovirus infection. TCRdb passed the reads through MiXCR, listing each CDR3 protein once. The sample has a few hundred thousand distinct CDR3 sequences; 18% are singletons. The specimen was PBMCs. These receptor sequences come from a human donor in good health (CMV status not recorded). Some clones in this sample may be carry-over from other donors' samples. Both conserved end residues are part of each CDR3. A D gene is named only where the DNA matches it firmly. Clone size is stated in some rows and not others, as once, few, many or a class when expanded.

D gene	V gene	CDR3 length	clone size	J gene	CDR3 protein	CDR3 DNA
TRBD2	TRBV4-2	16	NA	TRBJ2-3	CASSHRLAGDTDTQYF	TGTGCCAGCAGCCACCGACTAGCGGGGGACACAGATACGCAGTATTTT
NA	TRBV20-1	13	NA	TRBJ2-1	CSAPLAGYNEQFF	TGCAGTGCCCCTCTAGCTGGGTACAATGAGCAGTTCTTC
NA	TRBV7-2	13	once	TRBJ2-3	CASSFTGLNTQYF	TGTGCCAGCAGCTTTACAGGGTTGAATACGCAGTATTTT
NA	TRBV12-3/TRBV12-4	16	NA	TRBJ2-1	CASSSYGTGSYNEQFF	TGTGCCAGCAGTTCGTACGGGACTGGTTCCTACAATGAGCAGTTCTTC
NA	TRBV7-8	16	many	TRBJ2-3	CASSLNRGIRTDTQYF	TGTGCCAGCAGCTTAAACCGGGGGATCCGCACAGATACGCAGTATTTT
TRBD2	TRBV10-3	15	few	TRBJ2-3	CATTNSGRAPDTQYF	TGTGCCACCACCAATAGCGGGAGGGCCCCGGATACGCAGTATTTT
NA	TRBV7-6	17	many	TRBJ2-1	CASSLEPWQGSYNEQFF	TGTGCCAGCAGTCTGGAGCCCTGGCAGGGCTCCTACAATGAGCAGTTCTTC
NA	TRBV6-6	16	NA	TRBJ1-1	CASSSPGDGLNTEAFF	TGTGCCAGCAGTTCTCCCGGGGACGGATTGAACACTGAAGCTTTCTTT
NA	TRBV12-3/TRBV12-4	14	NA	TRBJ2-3	CASSLAGDLDTQYF	TGTGCCAGCAGTTTAGCGGGAGATCTCGATACGCAGTATTTT
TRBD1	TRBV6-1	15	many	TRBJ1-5	CASSTGEWSNQPQHF	TGTGCCAGCAGTACAGGGGAATGGAGCAATCAGCCCCAGCATTTT
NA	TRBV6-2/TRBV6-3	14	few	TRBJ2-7	CASSFIVEGDEQYF	TGTGCCAGCAGTTTCATTGTTGAGGGGGACGAGCAGTACTTC
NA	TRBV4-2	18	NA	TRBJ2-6	CASSQGGRGGSGANVLTF	TGTGCCAGCAGCCAGGGGGGCAGGGGTGGATCTGGGGCCAACGTCCTGACTTTC
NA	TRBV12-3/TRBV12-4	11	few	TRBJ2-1	CASTFMNEQFF	TGTGCCAGCACTTTCATGAATGAGCAGTTCTTC
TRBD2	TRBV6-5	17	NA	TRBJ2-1	CASSYSTGAGANNEQFF	TGTGCCAGCAGTTACTCGACCGGAGCGGGAGCTAACAATGAGCAGTTCTTC
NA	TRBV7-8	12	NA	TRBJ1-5	CASSRANQPQHF	TGTGCCAGCAGCCGCGCCAATCAGCCCCAGCATTTT
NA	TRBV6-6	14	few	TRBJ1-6	CASSYRGVDSPLHF	TGTGCCAGCAGTTACCGGGGGGTGGATTCACCCCTCCACTTT
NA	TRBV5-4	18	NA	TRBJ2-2	CASSLAGQIFANTGELFF	TGTGCCAGCAGCTTGGCCGGACAGATATTTGCGAACACCGGGGAGCTGTTTTTT